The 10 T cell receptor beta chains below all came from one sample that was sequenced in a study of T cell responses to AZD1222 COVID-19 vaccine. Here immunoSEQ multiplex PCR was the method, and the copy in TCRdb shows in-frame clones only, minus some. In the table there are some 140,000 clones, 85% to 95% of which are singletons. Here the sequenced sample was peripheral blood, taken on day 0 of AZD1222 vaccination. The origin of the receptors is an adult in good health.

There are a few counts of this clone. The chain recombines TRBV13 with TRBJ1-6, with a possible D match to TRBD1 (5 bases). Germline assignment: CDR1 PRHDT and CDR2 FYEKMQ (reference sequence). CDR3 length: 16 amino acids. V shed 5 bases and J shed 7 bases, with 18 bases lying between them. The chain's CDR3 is CASSPRWGLSNSPLHF. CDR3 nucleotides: TGTGCCAGCAGCCCCCGGTGGGGCCTGTCAAATTCACCCCTCCACTTT.

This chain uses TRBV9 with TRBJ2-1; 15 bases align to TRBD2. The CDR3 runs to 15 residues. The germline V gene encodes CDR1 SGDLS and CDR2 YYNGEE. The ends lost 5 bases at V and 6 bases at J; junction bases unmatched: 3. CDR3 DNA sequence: TGTGCCAGCAGGGGACTAGCGGGAGGAAGCAATGAGCAGTTCTTC. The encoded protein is CASRGLAGGSNEQFF. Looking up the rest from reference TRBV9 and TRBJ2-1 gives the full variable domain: DSGVTQTPKHLITATGQRVTLRCSPRSGDLSVYWYQQSLDQGLQFLIQYYNGEERAKGNILERFSAQQFPDLHSELNLSSLELGDSALYFCASRGLAGGSNEQFFGPGTRLTVL.

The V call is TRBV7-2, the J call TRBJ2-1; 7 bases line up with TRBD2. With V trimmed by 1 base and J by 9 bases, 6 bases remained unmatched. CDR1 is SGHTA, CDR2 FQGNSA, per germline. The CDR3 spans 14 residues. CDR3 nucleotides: TGTGCCAGCAGCTTAGTACTAGCGAAGGGTGAGCAGTTCTTC. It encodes CASSLVLAKGEQFF.

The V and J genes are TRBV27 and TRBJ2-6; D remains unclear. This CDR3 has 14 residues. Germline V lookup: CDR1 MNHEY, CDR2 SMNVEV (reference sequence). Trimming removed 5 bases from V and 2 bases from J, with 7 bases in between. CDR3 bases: TGTGCCAGCAGTATCCGTCCTGGGGCCAACGTCCTGACTTTC. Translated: CASSIRPGANVLTF.

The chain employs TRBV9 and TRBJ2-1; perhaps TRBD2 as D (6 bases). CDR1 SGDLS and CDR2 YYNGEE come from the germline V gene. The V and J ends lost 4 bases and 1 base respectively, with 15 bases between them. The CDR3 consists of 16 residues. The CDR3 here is CASSPRTTRSYNEQFF. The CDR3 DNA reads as TGTGCCAGCAGCCCCCGGACTACCAGGTCCTACAATGAGCAGTTCTTC. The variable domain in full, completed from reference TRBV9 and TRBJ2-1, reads DSGVTQTPKHLITATGQRVTLRCSPRSGDLSVYWYQQSLDQGLQFLIQYYNGEERAKGNILERFSAQQFPDLHSELNLSSLELGDSALYFCASSPRTTRSYNEQFFGPGTRLTVL.

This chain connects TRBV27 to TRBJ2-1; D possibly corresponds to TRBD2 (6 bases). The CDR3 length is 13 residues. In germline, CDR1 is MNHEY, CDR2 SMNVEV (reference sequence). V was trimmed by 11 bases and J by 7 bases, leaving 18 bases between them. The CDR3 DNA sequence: TGTGCCTCACGACTAGAGGGGTGGAATGAGCAGTTCTTC. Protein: CASRLEGWNEQFF.

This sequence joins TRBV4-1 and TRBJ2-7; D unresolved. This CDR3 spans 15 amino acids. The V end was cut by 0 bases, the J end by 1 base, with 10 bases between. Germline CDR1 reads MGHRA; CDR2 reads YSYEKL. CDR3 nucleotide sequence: TGCGCCAGCAGCCAAGAAACAGCGAGATCCTACGAGCAGTACTTC. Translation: CASSQETARSYEQYF.

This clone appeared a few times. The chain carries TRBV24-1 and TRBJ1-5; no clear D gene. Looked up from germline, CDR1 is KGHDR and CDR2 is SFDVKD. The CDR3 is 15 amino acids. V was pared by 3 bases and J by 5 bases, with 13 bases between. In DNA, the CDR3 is TGTGCCACCAGTGATGGCAGGATAGATCATCAGCCCCAGCATTTT. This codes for CATSDGRIDHQPQHF.

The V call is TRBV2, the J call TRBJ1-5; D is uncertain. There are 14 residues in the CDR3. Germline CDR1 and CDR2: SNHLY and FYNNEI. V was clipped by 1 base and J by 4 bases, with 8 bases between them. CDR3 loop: CASSEVRENQPQHF. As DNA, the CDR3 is TGTGCCAGCAGTGAAGTACGGGAAAATCAGCCCCAGCATTTT.

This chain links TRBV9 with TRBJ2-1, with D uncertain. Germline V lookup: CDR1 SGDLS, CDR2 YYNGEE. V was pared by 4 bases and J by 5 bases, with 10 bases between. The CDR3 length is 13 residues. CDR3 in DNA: TGTGCCAGCAGCACCCGGGCAGACAATGAGCAGTTCTTC. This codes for CASSTRADNEQFF.